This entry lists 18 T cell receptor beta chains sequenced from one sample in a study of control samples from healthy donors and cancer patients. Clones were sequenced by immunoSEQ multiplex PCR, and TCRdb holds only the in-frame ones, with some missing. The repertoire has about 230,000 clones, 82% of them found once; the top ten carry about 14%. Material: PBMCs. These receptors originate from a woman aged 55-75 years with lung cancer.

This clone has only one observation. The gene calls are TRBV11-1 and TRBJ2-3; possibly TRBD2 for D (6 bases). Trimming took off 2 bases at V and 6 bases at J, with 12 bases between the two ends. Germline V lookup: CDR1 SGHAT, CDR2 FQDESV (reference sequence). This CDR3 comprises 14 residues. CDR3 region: CASSLILARDTQYF. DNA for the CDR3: TGTGCCAGCAGCTTAATCCTAGCGCGGGATACGCAGTATTTT.

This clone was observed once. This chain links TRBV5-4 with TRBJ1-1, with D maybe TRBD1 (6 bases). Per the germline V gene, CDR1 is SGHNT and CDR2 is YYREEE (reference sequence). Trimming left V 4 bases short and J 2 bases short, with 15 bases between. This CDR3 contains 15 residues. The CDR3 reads CASSREGVLNTEAFF. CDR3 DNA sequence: TGTGCCAGCAGCCGAGAGGGGGTACTAAACACTGAAGCTTTCTTT.

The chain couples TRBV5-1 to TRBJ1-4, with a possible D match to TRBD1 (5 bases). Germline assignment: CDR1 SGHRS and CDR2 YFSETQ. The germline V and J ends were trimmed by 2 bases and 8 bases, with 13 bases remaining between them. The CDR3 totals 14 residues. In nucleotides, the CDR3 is TGCGCCAGCAGCTTTTCCGGGGGACGCGAAAAACTGTTTTTT. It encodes CASSFSGGREKLFF.

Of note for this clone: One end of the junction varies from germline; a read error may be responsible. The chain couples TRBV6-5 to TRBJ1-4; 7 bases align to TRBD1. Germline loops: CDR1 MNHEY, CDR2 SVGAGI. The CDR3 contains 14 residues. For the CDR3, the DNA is TGTGCCGGCAGTTACTTTACAGGGGATGAAAAACTGTTTTTT. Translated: CAGSYFTGDEKLFF.

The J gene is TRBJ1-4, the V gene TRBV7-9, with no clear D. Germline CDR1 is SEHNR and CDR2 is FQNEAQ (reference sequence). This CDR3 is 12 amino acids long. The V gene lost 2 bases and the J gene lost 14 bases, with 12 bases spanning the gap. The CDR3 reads CASSLMLTLLFF. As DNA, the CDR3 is TGTGCCAGCAGCTTAATGTTAACTTTGCTGTTTTTT.

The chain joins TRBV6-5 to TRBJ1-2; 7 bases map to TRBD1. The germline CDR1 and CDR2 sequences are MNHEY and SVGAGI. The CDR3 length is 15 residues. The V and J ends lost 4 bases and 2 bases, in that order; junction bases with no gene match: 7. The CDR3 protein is CASSLGGAGNYGYTF. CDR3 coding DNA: TGTGCCAGCAGTTTAGGGGGCGCAGGAAACTATGGCTACACCTTC.

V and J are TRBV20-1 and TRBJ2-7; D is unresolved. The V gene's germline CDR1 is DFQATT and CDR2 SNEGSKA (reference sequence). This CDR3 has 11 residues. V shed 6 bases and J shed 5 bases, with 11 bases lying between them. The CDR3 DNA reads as TGCAGTGCCAACCCTCCCAACGAGCAGTACTTC. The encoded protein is CSANPPNEQYF.

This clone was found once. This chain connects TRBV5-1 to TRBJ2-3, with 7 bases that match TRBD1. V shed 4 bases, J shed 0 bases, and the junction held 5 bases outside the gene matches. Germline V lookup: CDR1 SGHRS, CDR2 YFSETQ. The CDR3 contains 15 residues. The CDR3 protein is CASSLQGQSTDTQYF. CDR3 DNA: TGCGCCAGCAGCCTCCAGGGACAGAGCACAGATACGCAGTATTTT.

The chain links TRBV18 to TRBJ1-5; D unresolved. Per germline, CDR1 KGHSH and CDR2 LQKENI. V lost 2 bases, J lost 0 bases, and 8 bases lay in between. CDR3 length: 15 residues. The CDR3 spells CASSPSGDSNQPQHF. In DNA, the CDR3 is TGTGCCAGCTCACCATCTGGGGATAGCAATCAGCCCCAGCATTTT.

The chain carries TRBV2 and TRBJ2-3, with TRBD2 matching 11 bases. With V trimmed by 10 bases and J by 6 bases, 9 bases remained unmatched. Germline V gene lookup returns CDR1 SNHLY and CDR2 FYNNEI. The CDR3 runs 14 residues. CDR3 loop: CATETSGRIDTQYF. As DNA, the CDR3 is TGTGCCACCGAAACTAGCGGGAGAATTGATACGCAGTATTTT.

In nucleotides, the CDR3 is TGCGCCAGCAGCTGGAGGGACAGGGGGCGCGAAACTGAAGCTTTCTTT. Amino acids: CASSWRDRGRETEAFF. The chain has TRBV5-1 and TRBJ1-1; 12 nucleotides line up with TRBD1. CDR1 is SGHRS, CDR2 YFSETQ, per germline. The CDR3 loop spans 16 amino acids. After removal of 3 bases from V and 5 bases from J, the junction contained 8 bases not matched to a gene.

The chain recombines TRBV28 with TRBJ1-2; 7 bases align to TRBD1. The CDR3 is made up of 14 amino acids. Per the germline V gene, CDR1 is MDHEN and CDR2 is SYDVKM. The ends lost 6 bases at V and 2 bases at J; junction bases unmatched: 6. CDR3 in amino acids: CASSPGGQNYGYTF. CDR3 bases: TGTGCCAGCAGCCCAGGGGGACAGAACTATGGCTACACCTTC.

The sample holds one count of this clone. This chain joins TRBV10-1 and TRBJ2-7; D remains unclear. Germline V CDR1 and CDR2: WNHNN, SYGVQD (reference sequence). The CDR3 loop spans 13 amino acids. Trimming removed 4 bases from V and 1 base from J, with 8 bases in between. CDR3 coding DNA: TGCGCCAGCAGTGCTGGCTTATCCTACGAGCAGTACTTC. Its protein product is CASSAGLSYEQYF.

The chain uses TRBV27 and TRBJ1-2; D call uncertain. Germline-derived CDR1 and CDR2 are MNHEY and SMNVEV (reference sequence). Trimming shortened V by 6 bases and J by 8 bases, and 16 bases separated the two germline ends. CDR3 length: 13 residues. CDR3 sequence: CASRPTSGGGYTF. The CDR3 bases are TGTGCCAGCAGGCCAACAAGTGGAGGGGGCTACACCTTC.

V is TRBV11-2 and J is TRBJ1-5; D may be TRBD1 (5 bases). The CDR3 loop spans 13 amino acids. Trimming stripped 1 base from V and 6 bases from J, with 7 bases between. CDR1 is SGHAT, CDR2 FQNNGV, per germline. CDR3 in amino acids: CASSLGGGQPQHF. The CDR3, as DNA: TGTGCCAGCAGCTTAGGGGGGGGTCAGCCCCAGCATTTT. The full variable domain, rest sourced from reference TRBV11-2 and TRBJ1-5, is EAGVAQSPRYKIIEKRQSVAFWCNPISGHATLYWYQQILGQGPKLLIQFQNNGVVDDSQLPKDRFSAERLKGVDSTLKIQPAKLEDSAVYLCASSLGGGQPQHFGDGTRLSIL.

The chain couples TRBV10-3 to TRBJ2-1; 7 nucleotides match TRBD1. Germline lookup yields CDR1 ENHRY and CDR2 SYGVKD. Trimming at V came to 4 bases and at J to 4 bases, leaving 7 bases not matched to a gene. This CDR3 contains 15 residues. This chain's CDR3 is CAISAGTERYNEQFF. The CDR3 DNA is TGTGCCATCAGTGCGGGGACAGAGAGATACAATGAGCAGTTCTTC.

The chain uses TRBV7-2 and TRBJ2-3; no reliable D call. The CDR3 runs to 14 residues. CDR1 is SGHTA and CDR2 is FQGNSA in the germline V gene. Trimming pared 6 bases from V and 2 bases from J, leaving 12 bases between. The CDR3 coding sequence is TGTGCCAGCAGACAGAGGCACCCCACAGATACGCAGTATTTT. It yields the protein CASRQRHPTDTQYF.

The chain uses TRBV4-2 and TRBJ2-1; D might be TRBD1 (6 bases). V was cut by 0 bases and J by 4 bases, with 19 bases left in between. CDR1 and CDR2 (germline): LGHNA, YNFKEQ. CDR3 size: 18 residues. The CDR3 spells CASSQDLLDSLIYNEQFF. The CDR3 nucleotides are TGTGCCAGCAGCCAAGATCTATTGGACAGCCTTATTTACAATGAGCAGTTCTTC.